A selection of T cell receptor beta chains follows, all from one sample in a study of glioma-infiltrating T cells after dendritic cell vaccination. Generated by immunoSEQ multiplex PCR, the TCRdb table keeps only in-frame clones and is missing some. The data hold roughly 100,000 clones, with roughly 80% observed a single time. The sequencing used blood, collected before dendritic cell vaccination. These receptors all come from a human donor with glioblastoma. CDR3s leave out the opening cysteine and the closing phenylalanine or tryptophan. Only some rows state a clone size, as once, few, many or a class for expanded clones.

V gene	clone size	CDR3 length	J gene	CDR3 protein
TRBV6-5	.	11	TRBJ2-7	ASRSPVIYEQY
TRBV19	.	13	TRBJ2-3	ASRALAGGRDTQY
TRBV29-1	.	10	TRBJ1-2	SVESRDYGYT
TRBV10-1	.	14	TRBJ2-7	ASSEGTGFVRDEQY
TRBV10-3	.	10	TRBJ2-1	AIGGGGNEQF
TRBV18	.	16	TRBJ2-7	ASSLTTGGEGNSYEQY
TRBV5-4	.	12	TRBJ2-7	ASSWTGDGYEQY
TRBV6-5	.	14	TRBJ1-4	ASSYAARGRSEKLF
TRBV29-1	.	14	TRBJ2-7	SVEDWGQGAGYEQY
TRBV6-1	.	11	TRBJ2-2	ASSELSTGELF
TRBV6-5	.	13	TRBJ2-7	ASSVAGTRNYEQY
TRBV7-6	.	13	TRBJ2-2	ASSPDRYSTGELF
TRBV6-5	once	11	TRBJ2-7	ATSPGHLYEQY
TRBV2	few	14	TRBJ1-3	ASRGQGEVTGNTIY